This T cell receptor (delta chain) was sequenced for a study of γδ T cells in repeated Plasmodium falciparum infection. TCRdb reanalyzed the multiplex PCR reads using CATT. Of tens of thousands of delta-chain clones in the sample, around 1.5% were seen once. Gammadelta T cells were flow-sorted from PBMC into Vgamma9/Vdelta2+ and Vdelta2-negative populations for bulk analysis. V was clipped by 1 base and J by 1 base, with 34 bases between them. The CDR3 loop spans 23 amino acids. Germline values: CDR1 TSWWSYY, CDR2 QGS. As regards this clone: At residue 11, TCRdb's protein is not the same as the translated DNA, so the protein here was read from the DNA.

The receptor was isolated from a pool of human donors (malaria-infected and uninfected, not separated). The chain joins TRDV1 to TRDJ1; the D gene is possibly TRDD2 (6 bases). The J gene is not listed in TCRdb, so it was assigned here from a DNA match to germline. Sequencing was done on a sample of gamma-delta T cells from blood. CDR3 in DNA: TGTGCTCTTGGGGAACGGGTCTCCTACTCGATCGACCCCCCCTACGGCGGCACCGATAAACTCATCTTT. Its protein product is CALGERVSYSIDPPYGGTDKLIF.